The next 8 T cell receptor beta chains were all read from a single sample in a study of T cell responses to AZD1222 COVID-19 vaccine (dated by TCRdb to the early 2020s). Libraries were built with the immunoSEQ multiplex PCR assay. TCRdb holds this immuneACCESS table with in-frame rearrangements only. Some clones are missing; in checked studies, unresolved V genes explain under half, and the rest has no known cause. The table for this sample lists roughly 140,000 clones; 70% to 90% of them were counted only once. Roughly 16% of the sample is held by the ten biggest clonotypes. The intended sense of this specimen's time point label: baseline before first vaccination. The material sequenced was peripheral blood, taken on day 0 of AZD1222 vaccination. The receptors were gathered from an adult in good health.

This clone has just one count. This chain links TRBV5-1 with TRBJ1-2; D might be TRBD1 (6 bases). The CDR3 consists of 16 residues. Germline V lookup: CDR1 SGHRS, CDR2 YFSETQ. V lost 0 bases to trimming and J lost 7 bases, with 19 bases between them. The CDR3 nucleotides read TGCGCCAGCAGCTTGGGATCTACCGGGACACCTATTGGCTACACCTTC. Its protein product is CASSLGSTGTPIGYTF.

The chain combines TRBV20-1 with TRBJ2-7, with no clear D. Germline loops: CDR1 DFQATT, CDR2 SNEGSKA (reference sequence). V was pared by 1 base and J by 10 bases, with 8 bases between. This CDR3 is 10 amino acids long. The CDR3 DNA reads TGCAGTGCTAGAGTGGGGTTACAGTACTTC. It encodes CSARVGLQYF.

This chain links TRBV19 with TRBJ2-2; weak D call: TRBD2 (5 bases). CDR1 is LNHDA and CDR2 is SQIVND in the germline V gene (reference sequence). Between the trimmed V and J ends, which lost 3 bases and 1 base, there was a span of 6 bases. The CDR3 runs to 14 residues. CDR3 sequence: CASSMGVNTGELFF. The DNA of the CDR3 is TGTGCCAGTAGTATGGGAGTGAACACCGGGGAGCTGTTTTTT.

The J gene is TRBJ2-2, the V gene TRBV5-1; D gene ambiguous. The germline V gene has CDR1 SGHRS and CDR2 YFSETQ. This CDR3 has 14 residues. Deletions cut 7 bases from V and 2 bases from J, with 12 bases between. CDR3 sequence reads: CASYQGSNTGELFF. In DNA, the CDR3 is TGCGCCAGCTACCAAGGCAGCAACACCGGGGAGCTGTTTTTT.

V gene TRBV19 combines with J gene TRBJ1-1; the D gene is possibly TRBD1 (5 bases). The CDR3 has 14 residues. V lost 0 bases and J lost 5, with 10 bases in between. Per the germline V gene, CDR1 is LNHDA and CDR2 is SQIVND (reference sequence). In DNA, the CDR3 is TGTGCCAGTAGTATAGAGGAGGGGAGGACTGAAGCTTTCTTT. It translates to CASSIEEGRTEAFF.

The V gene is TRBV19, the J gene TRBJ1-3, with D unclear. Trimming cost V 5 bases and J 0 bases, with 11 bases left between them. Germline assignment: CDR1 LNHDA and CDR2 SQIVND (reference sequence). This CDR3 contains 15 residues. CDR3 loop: CASSEDGRSGNTIYF. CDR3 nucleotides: TGTGCCAGTAGTGAGGACGGACGCTCTGGAAACACCATATATTTT.

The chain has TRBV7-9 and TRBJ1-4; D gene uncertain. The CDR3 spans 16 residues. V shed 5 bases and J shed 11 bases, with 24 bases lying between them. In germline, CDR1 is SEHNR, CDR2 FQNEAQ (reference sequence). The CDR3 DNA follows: TGTGCCAGCAGCCCAGCCCCCCGAGGTCGTAATTTGAAACTGTTTTTT. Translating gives CASSPAPRGRNLKLFF.

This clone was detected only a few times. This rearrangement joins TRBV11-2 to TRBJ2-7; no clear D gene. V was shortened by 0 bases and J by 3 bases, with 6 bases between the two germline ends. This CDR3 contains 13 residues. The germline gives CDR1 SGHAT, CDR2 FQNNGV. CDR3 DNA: TGTGCCAGCAGCTTAGAACCGTACTACGAGCAGTACTTC. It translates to CASSLEPYYEQYF.